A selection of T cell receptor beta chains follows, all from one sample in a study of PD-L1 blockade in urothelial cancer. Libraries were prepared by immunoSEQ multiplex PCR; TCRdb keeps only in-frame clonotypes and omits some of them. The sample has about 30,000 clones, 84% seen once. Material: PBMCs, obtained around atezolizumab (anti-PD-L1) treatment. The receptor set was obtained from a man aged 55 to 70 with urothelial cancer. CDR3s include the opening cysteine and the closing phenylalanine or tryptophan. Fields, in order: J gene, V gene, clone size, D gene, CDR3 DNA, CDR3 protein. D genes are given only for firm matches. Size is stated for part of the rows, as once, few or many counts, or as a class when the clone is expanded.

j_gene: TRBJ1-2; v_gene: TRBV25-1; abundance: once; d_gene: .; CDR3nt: TGTGCCAGCAGTGAGCCGGGACTTCGAAACTATGGCTACACCTTC; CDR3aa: CASSEPGLRNYGYTF
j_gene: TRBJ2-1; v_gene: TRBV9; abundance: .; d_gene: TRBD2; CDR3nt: TGTGCCAGCAGCGTAGGGCCTAGCGGGAACTACAATGAGCAGTTCTTC; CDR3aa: CASSVGPSGNYNEQFF
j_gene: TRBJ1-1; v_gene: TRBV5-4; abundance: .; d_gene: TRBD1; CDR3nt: TGTGCCAGCAGCAGGGACAGGGGGCGCCAACCTGAAGCTTTCTTT; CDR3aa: CASSRDRGRQPEAFF
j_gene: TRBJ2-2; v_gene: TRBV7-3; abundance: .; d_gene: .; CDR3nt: TGTGCCAGCAGCTTATCCGGGAGTAACACCGGGGAGCTGTTTTTT; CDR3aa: CASSLSGSNTGELFF
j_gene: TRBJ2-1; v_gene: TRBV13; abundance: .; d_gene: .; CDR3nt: TGTGCCAGCAGCTTCTCTCATGAGCAGTTCTTC; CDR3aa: CASSFSHEQFF
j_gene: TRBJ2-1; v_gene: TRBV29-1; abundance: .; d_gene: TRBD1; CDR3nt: TGCAGCGTTGAAGGGGCGTTAGGACAGGGATCCTACAATGAGCAGTTCTTC; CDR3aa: CSVEGALGQGSYNEQFF
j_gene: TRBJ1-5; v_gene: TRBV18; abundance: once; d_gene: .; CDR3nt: TGTGCCAGCTCACCCATACCATGGGGGGGCGATCAGCCCCAGCATTTT; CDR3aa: CASSPIPWGGDQPQHF
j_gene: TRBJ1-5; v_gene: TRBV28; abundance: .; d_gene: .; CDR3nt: TGTGCCAGCAGAAGACAGGTTTTCAATCAGCCCCAGCATTTT; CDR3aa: CASRRQVFNQPQHF
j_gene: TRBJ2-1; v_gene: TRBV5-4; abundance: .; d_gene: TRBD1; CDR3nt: TGTGCCAGCAGCTTGAGACAGGGGAGCAATGAGCAGTTCTTC; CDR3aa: CASSLRQGSNEQFF
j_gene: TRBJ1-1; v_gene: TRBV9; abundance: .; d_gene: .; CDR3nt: TGTGCCAGCAGCGTACGGCTGGCGGGCACTGAAGCTTTCTTT; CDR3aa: CASSVRLAGTEAFF
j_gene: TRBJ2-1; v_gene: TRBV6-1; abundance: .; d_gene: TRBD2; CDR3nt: TGTGCCGCCGCGGGGGAGACGTCCTACAATGAGCAGTTCTTC; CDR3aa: CAAAGETSYNEQFF
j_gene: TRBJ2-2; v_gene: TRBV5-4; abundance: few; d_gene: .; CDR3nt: TGTGCCAGCAGCTGGGGGTCAGGGGCTAACACCGGGGAGCTGTTTTTT; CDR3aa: CASSWGSGANTGELFF
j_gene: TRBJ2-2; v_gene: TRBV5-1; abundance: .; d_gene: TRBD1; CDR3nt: TGCGCCAGCAGTGGGACAGCCAACACCGGGGAGCTGTTTTTT; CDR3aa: CASSGTANTGELFF
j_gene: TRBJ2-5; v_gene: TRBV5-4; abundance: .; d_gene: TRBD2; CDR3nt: TGTGCCAGCAGCTCCGGGACTAGCGGGAGTTTGGAGACCCAGTACTTC; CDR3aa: CASSSGTSGSLETQYF
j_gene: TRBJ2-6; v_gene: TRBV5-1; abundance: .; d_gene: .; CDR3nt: TGCGCCAGCAGCTTGTTTACTGTTGCTGGGGCCAACGTCCTGACTTTC; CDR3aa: CASSLFTVAGANVLTF
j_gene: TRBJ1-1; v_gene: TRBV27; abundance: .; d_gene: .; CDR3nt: TGTGCCAGCAGTTCTGAGGGCAAGGCTGAAGCTTTCTTT; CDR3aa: CASSSEGKAEAFF
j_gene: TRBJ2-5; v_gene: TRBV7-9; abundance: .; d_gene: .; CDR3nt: TGTGCCAGCAGCTTGGGCGTCTCGAAAGAGACCCAATACTTC; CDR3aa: CASSLGVSKETQYF
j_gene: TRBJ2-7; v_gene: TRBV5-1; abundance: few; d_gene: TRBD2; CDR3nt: TGCGCCAGCAGCTTCGGACTAGCGGGAGGGCCTTCCTACGAGCAGTACTTC; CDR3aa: CASSFGLAGGPSYEQYF
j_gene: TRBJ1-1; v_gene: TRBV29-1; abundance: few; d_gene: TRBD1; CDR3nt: TGCAGCGTTGATTTCTCGACAGGGACGAACACTGAAGCTTTCTTT; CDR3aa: CSVDFSTGTNTEAFF
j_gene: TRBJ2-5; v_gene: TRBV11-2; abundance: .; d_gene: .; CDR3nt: TGTGCCAGCAGCTTAGGAGTGAGTGAGACCCAGTACTTC; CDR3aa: CASSLGVSETQYF
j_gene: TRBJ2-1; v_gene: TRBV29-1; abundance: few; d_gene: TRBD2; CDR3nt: TGCAGCGTTAACACCGGGACTAGCGGGAGGAAGCAGTTCTTC; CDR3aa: CSVNTGTSGRKQFF
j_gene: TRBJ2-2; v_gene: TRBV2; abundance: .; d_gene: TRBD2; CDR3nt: TGTGCCAGCAGTGTGACTAGCGGGAGTCGCGGCGGGGAGCTGTTTTTT; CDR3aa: CASSVTSGSRGGELFF
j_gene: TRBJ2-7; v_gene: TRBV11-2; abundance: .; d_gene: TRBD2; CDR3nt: TGTGCCAGCAGCCGTAGCGGGGGCTCCTACGAGCAGTACTTC; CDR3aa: CASSRSGGSYEQYF
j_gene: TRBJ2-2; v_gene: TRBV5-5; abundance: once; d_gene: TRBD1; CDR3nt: TGTGCCAGCAGCTTGGGAGGGGGCTTGGCCGGGGAGCTGTTTTTT; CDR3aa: CASSLGGGLAGELFF
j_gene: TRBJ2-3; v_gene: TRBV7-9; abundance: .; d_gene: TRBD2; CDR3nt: TGTGCCAGCAGCTGGGGACTAGCGGGAGTCACAGATACGCAGTATTTT; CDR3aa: CASSWGLAGVTDTQYF
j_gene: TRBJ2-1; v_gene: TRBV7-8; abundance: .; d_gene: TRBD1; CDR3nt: TGTGCCAGCGCCCGGGACAGGGGGCGAAATGAGCAGTTCTTC; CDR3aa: CASARDRGRNEQFF
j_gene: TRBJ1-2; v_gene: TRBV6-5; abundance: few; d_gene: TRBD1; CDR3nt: TGTGCCAGCAGTTACGGGGGACAGCCCTATGGCTACACCTTC; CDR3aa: CASSYGGQPYGYTF
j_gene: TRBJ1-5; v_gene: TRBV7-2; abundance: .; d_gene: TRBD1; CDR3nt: TGTGCCAGCAGCTTACTTACGACAGGGCCGAATAGCAATCAGCCCCAGCATTTT; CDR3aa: CASSLLTTGPNSNQPQHF
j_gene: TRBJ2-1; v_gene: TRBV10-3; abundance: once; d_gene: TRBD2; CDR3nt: TGTGCCATCAGGGCGACTAGCGGGAGTCTCTTTAATGAGCAGTTCTTC; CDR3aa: CAIRATSGSLFNEQFF